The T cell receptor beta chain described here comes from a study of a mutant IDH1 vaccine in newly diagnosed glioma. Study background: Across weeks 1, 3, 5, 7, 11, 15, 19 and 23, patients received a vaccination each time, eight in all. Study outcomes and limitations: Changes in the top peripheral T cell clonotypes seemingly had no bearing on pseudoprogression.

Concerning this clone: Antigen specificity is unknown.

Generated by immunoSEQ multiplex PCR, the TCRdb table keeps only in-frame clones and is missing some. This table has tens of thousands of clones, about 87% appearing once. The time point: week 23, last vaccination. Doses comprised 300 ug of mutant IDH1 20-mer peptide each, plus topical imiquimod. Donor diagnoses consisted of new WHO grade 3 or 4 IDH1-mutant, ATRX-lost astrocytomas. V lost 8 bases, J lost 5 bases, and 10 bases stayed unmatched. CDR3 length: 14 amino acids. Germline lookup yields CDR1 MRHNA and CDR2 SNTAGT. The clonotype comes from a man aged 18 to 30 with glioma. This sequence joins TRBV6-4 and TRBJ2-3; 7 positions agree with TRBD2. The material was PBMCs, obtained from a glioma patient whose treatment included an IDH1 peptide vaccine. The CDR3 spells CASGGAGSVDTQYF. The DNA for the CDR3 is TGTGCCAGCGGGGGAGCGGGGAGCGTAGATACGCAGTATTTT.